This TCR beta chain derives from a study of control samples from healthy donors and cancer patients. Measured with immunoSEQ multiplex PCR; TCRdb has only the in-frame clones, and not every one. In the table there are about 82,000 clones, 85% to 95% of which are singletons. This CDR3 region has 14 residues. The germline V gene has CDR1 SQVTM and CDR2 ANQGSEA. V shed 4 bases and J shed 5 bases, with 17 bases lying between them. Material: blood. This chain links TRBV29-1 with TRBJ1-1, with D possibly matching TRBD1 (5 bases). The receptor was derived from a woman between 18 and 29 years old in good health. The CDR3 DNA reads as TGCAGCGTTGGGCCCGCGGGACGAGGGACTGAAGCTTTCTTT. Translation gives CSVGPAGRGTEAFF.